A single sample gave rise to the 9 T cell receptor beta chains below, sequenced in a study of T cell responses to AZD1222 COVID-19 vaccine. Assay: immunoSEQ multiplex PCR; the TCRdb copy retains only in-frame clones and omits some. The repertoire holds about 120,000 clones, with 91% as singletons. Sequencing used peripheral blood, obtained on day 0 of AZD1222 vaccination. These receptors came from an adult in good health.

The chain carries TRBV7-8 and TRBJ1-1; D is uncertain. The length of the CDR3 is 16 residues. CDR1 and CDR2 (germline): SGHVS, FQNEAQ. The germline V and J ends were trimmed by 6 bases and 3 bases, with 20 bases remaining between them. The CDR3 sequence: CASRSPPGRLDTEAFF. CDR3 DNA: TGTGCCAGCAGGTCCCCACCGGGTCGCCTAGACACTGAAGCTTTCTTT.

The chain carries TRBV29-1 and TRBJ1-1, with TRBD1 as a possible D gene (6 bases). The CDR3 runs to 14 residues. Trimming removed 1 base at V and 1 base at J, with 10 bases between. The germline CDR1 and CDR2 sequences are SQVTM and ANQGSEA. The CDR3 loop is CSVEGLQGNTEAFF. DNA for the CDR3: TGCAGCGTTGAAGGCCTACAGGGGAACACTGAAGCTTTCTTT. The full variable domain, completed using reference TRBV29-1 and TRBJ1-1, is SAVISQKPSRDICQRGTSLTIQCQVDSQVTMMFWYRQQPGQSLTLIATANQGSEATYESGFVIDKFPISRPNLTFSTLTVSNMSPEDSSIYLCSVEGLQGNTEAFFGQGTRLTVV.

The chain couples TRBV2 to TRBJ1-5; TRBD1 matches 10 bases. Germline V lookup: CDR1 SNHLY, CDR2 FYNNEI. The CDR3 runs 14 residues. J gave up 4 bases and V 8 bases, and 5 bases lay outside the gene matches. CDR3 sequence: CASCGGQGNQPQHF. CDR3 coding DNA: TGTGCCAGCTGCGGGGGACAGGGGAATCAGCCCCAGCATTTT.

V and J are TRBV24-1 and TRBJ2-7; 11 nucleotides agree with TRBD1. Trimming removed 3 bases from V and 6 bases from J; junction bases left unmatched: 6. This CDR3 contains 15 residues. The germline V gene encodes CDR1 KGHDR and CDR2 SFDVKD. The CDR3 region is CATSDVDRGLSEQYF. Written as DNA, the CDR3 is TGTGCCACCAGTGATGTGGACAGGGGGCTGAGCGAGCAGTACTTC.

The CDR3 is CASSSNGLGSPLHF. CDR3 coding DNA: TGTGCCAGCAGTTCGAATGGGTTAGGATCACCCCTCCACTTT. The rearrangement uses TRBV27 and TRBJ1-6; no reliable D call. Looked up from germline, CDR1 is MNHEY and CDR2 is SMNVEV (reference sequence). V lost 4 bases and J 10 bases, leaving 14 bases between the germline ends. The CDR3 consists of 14 residues.

V and J are TRBV3-1 (or the pseudogene TRBV3-2) and TRBJ1-5; D uncertain. This CDR3 is built from 12 residues. Germline CDR1 is LGHDT and CDR2 is YNNKEL (reference sequence). V dropped 1 base and J dropped 6 bases, with 4 bases sitting between them. The CDR3 is CASSQAGQPQHF. In DNA form, the CDR3 reads TGTGCCAGCAGCCAAGCCGGTCAGCCCCAGCATTTT.

The chain uses TRBV10-1 and TRBJ1-5; no reliable D call. Deletions cut 2 bases from V and 0 bases from J, with 14 bases between. Germline loops: CDR1 WNHNN, CDR2 SYGVQD (reference sequence). This CDR3 contains 17 residues. The CDR3 sequence is CASSEPFGDYSNQPQHF. Written as DNA, the CDR3 is TGCGCCAGCAGTGAGCCCTTTGGAGACTATAGCAATCAGCCCCAGCATTTT.

This chain links TRBV5-1 with TRBJ1-4, with TRBD1 matching over 9 bases. Germline loops: CDR1 SGHRS, CDR2 YFSETQ. J was trimmed by 8 bases and V by 4 bases; bases with no gene match: 9. This CDR3 is 15 amino acids long. CDR3 nucleotides: TGCGCCAGCAGCCGATCACAGGGGGCAGGGGAAAAACTGTTTTTT. Amino acids: CASSRSQGAGEKLFF.

This rearrangement joins TRBV3-1 (or the pseudogene TRBV3-2) to TRBJ1-1, with TRBD1 identical over 8 bases. Germline V lookup: CDR1 LGHDT, CDR2 YNNKEL (reference sequence). V lost 2 bases and J lost 8; bases outside the gene matches: 13. CDR3 length equals 16 residues. Here the CDR3 DNA reads TGTGCCAGCAGCCAAATTTCTCTTGGGACAGGTAAAGAAGCTTTCTTT. This encodes CASSQISLGTGKEAFF.